What follows are 15 T cell receptor beta chains derived from one specimen sequenced in a study of shared clonotypes between healthy human individuals (dated by TCRdb to 2018 to 2021). The library was generated by the immunoSEQ multiplex PCR assay. TCRdb took over this immuneACCESS table, retaining in-frame rearrangements with V and J assigned. Such tables are incomplete; in checked studies, under half of the missing clones stem from an unresolved V gene, and the remainder is unexplained. In this sample the table shows more than 2 million clones, almost 96% of which occur a single time. The ten largest clones capture less than 0.15% of the sample. Sequencing was done on a sample of naive CD4+ T cells sorted from blood. The cell subset or site label on this specimen signifies: CD45RA+ positively selected. The origin of the receptors is a man younger than 35 in good health.

The chain joins TRBV7-3 to TRBJ2-5, with 10 positions matching TRBD2. Germline V gene data show CDR1 as SGHTA and CDR2 as FQGTGA. The V segment lost 5 bases and the J segment 5 bases; nucleotides outside the gene matches: 20. The CDR3 sequence is 19 residues long. As DNA, the CDR3 is TGTGCCAGCAGCGCCTCTAGCGGGGGTATTCCAGTCTCAGGTGAGACCCAGTACTTC. Encoded protein: CASSASSGGIPVSGETQYF.

With respect to this clone: The same CDR3 is also encoded by other DNA sequences in this sample. The genes are TRBV9 and TRBJ2-3; D remains ambiguous. V was trimmed by 0 bases and J by 0 bases, leaving 8 bases between them. The CDR3 totals 15 residues. Looked up from germline, CDR1 is SGDLS and CDR2 is YYNGEE. This CDR3 is CASSVAVVSTDTQYF. The CDR3 region has the DNA TGTGCCAGCAGCGTAGCAGTTGTGAGCACAGATACGCAGTATTTT.

The chain combines TRBV28 with TRBJ1-1; a weak D match, TRBD1 (5 bases). Germline lookup yields CDR1 MDHEN and CDR2 SYDVKM. This CDR3 is 15 amino acids long. V was pared by 7 bases and J by 4 bases, with 19 bases between. The CDR3 spells CASIGAGAGSTEAFF. The CDR3 DNA is TGTGCCAGCATCGGGGCCGGAGCAGGTTCCACTGAAGCTTTCTTT.

V gene TRBV7-2 combines with J gene TRBJ2-7, with a tentative D call TRBD1 (6 bases). The V gene's germline CDR1 is SGHTA and CDR2 FQGNSA. This CDR3 contains 15 residues. Trimming removed 5 bases from V and 3 bases from J, with 17 bases in between. The CDR3 here is CASSPRGFSLYEQYF. Here the CDR3 DNA reads TGTGCCAGCAGCCCTAGGGGGTTTTCCCTCTACGAGCAGTACTTC.

The chain couples TRBV2 to TRBJ1-1, with D possibly TRBD1 on 6 matching bases. The CDR3 is made up of 16 amino acids. CDR1 is SNHLY, CDR2 FYNNEI, per germline. The V end lost 3 bases, the J end lost 0 bases, and 14 bases lay between the germline ends. The chain's CDR3 is CASSDFRGSMNTEAFF. The CDR3, as DNA: TGTGCCAGCAGTGATTTCAGGGGCTCGATGAACACTGAAGCTTTCTTT.

This chain links TRBV2 with TRBJ1-5; a possible D gene is TRBD1 (6 bases). V lost 6 bases to trimming and J lost 0 bases, with 12 bases between them. The CDR3 has 15 residues. The germline V gene has CDR1 SNHLY and CDR2 FYNNEI. CDR3 bases: TGTGCCAGCAGCCTAGGGGGTTATAGCAATCAGCCCCAGCATTTT. Translating gives CASSLGGYSNQPQHF.

V usage is TRBV5-6 and J usage is TRBJ1-2; 7 nucleotides agree with TRBD1. Germline V gene sequence: CDR1 SGHDT, CDR2 YYEEEE. CDR3 length: 14 amino acids. V shed 0 bases, J shed 4 bases, and the junction held 3 bases outside the gene matches. The DNA of the CDR3 is TGTGCCAGCAGCTTGGCCGGACAGGCCTATGGCTACACCTTC. The encoded protein is CASSLAGQAYGYTF.

The chain carries TRBV6-1 and TRBJ1-2; D gene ambiguous. Per the germline V gene, CDR1 is MNHNS and CDR2 is SASEGT. V was trimmed by 2 bases and J by 0 bases, leaving 10 bases between them. The CDR3 is 15 residues long. In nucleotides, the CDR3 is TGTGCCAGCAGTGAATTGTACAGCCCTAACTATGGCTACACCTTC. Amino acids: CASSELYSPNYGYTF.

The chain employs TRBV19 and TRBJ2-5; weak D call: TRBD2 (6 bases). V shed 5 bases and J shed 6 bases, with 10 bases lying between them. From germline, CDR1 is LNHDA and CDR2 SQIVND (reference sequence). The CDR3 spans 12 residues. CDR3 sequence reads: CASSGGSKTQYF. The CDR3 DNA sequence: TGTGCCAGTAGTGGGGGGTCGAAGACCCAGTACTTC.

The chain couples TRBV2 to TRBJ1-2; possibly TRBD1 for D (5 bases). Trimming left V 6 bases short and J 4 bases short, with 18 bases between. CDR1 and CDR2 from the germline V gene are SNHLY and FYNNEI. The CDR3 is 15 residues long. The CDR3 DNA follows: TGTGCCAGCAGCAGAAACAGCGAGGGGTCCTATGGCTACACCTTC. Protein product: CASSRNSEGSYGYTF.

This chain links TRBV6-1 with TRBJ1-5; 10 bases map to TRBD1. CDR3 length: 15 amino acids. In germline, CDR1 is MNHNS, CDR2 SASEGT. V dropped 6 bases and J dropped 5; count of bases not matched to a gene: 7. The CDR3 DNA reads TGTGCCAGCAGGAGACAGGGGGCGCGGGATCAGCCCCAGCATTTT. Translated: CASRRQGARDQPQHF.

This chain uses TRBV5-1 with TRBJ1-2, with 8 bases fitting TRBD1. Losses at the gene ends were 4 bases for V and 4 bases for J; bases not matched to a gene: 3. The CDR3 loop spans 13 amino acids. Germline V lookup: CDR1 SGHRS, CDR2 YFSETQ. Here the CDR3 reads CASSHGQGYGYTF. The CDR3 coding sequence is TGCGCCAGCAGCCACGGACAGGGCTATGGCTACACCTTC.

V and J are TRBV4-1 and TRBJ1-5; 7 bases match TRBD1. The germline CDR1 and CDR2 sequences are MGHRA and YSYEKL. The CDR3 totals 16 residues. J lost 0 bases, V lost 4 bases, and 6 bases had no gene match. The CDR3 sequence: CASSRRQGGSNQPQHF. Here the CDR3 DNA reads TGCGCCAGCAGCCGCCGACAGGGTGGTAGCAATCAGCCCCAGCATTTT.

About this clone: The same CDR3 arises from other DNA sequences in this sample as well. The rearrangement uses TRBV2 and TRBJ1-1; a possible D gene is TRBD1 (6 bases). Trimming cost V 6 bases and J 1 base, with 9 bases left between them. The CDR3 is 13 residues long. Germline CDR1 is SNHLY and CDR2 is FYNNEI. The CDR3 loop is CASRLTGNTEAFF. Written as DNA, the CDR3 is TGTGCCAGCAGACTGACAGGGAACACTGAAGCTTTCTTT.

The V gene is TRBV2, the J gene TRBJ2-1; TRBD2 matches 7 bases. With 8 bases clipped from V and 2 bases from J, the junction kept 6 bases outside the gene matches. CDR3 length: 14 residues. Germline CDR1 and CDR2: SNHLY and FYNNEI. CDR3 DNA sequence: TGTGCCAGCTATAGGCTAGCGGCCTACAATGAGCAGTTCTTC. Encoded protein: CASYRLAAYNEQFF. The entire variable domain, with the rest obtained from reference TRBV2 and TRBJ2-1, is as follows: EPEVTQTPSHQVTQMGQEVILRCVPISNHLYFYWYRQILGQKVEFLVSFYNNEISEKSEIFDDQFSVERPDGSNFTLKIRSTKLEDSAMYFCASYRLAAYNEQFFGPGTRLTVL.